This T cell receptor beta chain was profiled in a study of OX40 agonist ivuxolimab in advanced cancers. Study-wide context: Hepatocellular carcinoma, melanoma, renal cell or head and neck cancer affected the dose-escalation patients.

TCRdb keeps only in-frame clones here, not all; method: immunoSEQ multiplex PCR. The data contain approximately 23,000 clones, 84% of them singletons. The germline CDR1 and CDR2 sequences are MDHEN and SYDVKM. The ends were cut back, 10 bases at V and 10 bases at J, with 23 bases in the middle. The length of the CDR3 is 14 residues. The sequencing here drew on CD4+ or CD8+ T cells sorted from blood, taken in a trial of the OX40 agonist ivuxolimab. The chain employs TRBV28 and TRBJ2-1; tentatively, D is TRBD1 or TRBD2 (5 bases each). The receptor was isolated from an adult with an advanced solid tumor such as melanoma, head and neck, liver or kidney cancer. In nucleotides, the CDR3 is TGTGCCACCCAGTTGGGGACGGGTTCATGGGAGCAGTTCTTC. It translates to CATQLGTGSWEQFF.